This T cell receptor beta chain is from a study of graft-versus-host responses after intestinal transplantation. Turning to this clone: Antigen unknown.

Only in-frame clones appear in the TCRdb table, and some are missing; sequencing was by immunoSEQ multiplex PCR. The data show tens of thousands of clones, around 90% seen once. Whole-study results and caveats: GvH clonotypes were identified within recipient marrow, with a subset emerging first in ileum or blood.

This CDR3 spans 16 amino acids. Germline loops: CDR1 MGHRA, CDR2 YSYEKL. V gave up 2 bases and J gave up 2 bases; unmatched junction bases: 5. The V call is TRBV4-1, the J call TRBJ2-7; 11 bases agree with TRBD2. The receptor's source is a human donor who received an intestinal transplant. Sequenced material: unstimulated CD4+ T cells sorted from spleen or lymph node cells, taken before intestinal transplant. The CDR3, as DNA: TGCGCCAGCAGCCAATATAGCGGGAGGGGTCCCTACGAGCAGTACTTC. Amino acids: CASSQYSGRGPYEQYF.